The 29 T cell receptor beta chains in this list originate from one sample, sequenced in a study of T cells after yellow fever vaccination. TCRdb fed the 5' RACE reads into MiXCR, producing one record per CDR3 protein. This table holds around 60,000 distinct CDR3 sequences, 5.5% to 6% found once. The specimen comprised PBMCs, either bulk or a sorted T-cell subset (CD4+, CD8+, memory, or dextramer-sorted; not recorded which), sampled on the day of the yellow fever booster vaccination. These receptors all stem from a man aged 18-30 years who received the YFV17D yellow fever vaccine.

This clonotype showed up many times. The CDR3 nucleotides are TGCGCCAGCAGCCAAGGGGACCCTAGTCTGGGGGGGCAGTTCTTC. Protein: CASSQGDPSLGGQFF. The chain carries TRBV4-1 and TRBJ2-1; D may be TRBD2 (6 bases). The V end was cut by 1 base, the J end by 12 bases, with 19 bases between. Germline CDR1 MGHRA, CDR2 YSYEKL. The length of the CDR3 is 15 residues.

This clonotype was seen ten or more times. The V call is TRBV7-2, the J call TRBJ2-7; TRBD1 matches 8 bases. V dropped 1 base and J dropped 4; count of bases not matched to a gene: 3. CDR3 length equals 14 residues. Germline values: CDR1 SGHTA, CDR2 FQGNSA. CDR3 DNA sequence: TGTGCCAGCAGCTTAGGAGGGACAGGATACGAGCAGTACTTC. Protein: CASSLGGTGYEQYF.

This clonotype has just a few counts. The rearrangement links TRBV24-1 to TRBJ1-1; D call uncertain. CDR3 length equals 12 residues. Trimming stripped 4 bases from V and 6 bases from J, with 8 bases between. The germline V gene has CDR1 KGHDR and CDR2 SFDVKD. The CDR3 loop reads CATSDPTPEAFF. The CDR3, as DNA: TGTGCCACCAGTGACCCAACACCTGAAGCTTTCTTT.

The chain is built from TRBV4-3 and TRBJ1-2, with D tentatively TRBD1 (6 bases). From germline, CDR1 is LGHNA and CDR2 YSLEER. V lost 0 bases and J lost 8, with 13 bases in between. There are 14 residues in the CDR3. CDR3 region: CASSQDQGMGGYTF. The DNA of the CDR3 is TGCGCCAGCAGCCAAGATCAGGGGATGGGAGGCTACACCTTC.

This clonotype was seen repeatedly, ten times or more. This chain uses TRBV7-9 with TRBJ2-1; TRBD2 aligns across 13 bases. This CDR3 region has 18 residues. Germline V CDR1 and CDR2: SEHNR, FQNEAQ (reference sequence). After removal of 4 bases from V and 8 bases from J, the junction contained 14 bases not matched to a gene. The CDR3 nucleotides read TGTGCCAGCAGCTCAACCCACCCACTAGCGGGGGGGCTGCATGAGCAGTTCTTC. It specifies CASSSTHPLAGGLHEQFF.

This clonotype was counted at least ten times. J is TRBJ1-1 and V is TRBV30; D uncertain. Trimming took 4 bases from V and 1 from J, leaving 4 bases between them. In germline, CDR1 is GTSNPN, CDR2 SVGIG (reference sequence). The CDR3 consists of 11 residues. The CDR3 loop reads CAWNRNTEAFF. Here the CDR3 DNA reads TGTGCCTGGAATAGGAACACTGAAGCTTTCTTT.

The chain is built from TRBV18 and TRBJ2-2; D might be TRBD2 (5 bases). From germline, CDR1 is KGHSH and CDR2 LQKENI. The CDR3 runs to 18 residues. Trimming shortened V by 3 bases and J by 0 bases, and 17 bases separated the two germline ends. CDR3 DNA: TGTGCCAGCTCACCGACCCCGGCTAGCAGTGCGAACACCGGGGAGCTGTTTTTT. This translates into CASSPTPASSANTGELFF. The full variable domain, its missing parts supplied by reference TRBV18 and TRBJ2-2, is NAGVMQNPRHLVRRRGQEARLRCSPMKGHSHVYWYRQLPEEGLKFMVYLQKENIIDESGMPKERFSAEFPKEGPSILRIQQVVRGDSAAYFCASSPTPASSANTGELFFGEGSRLTVL.

This clonotype was recorded at least ten times. The chain is built from TRBV5-1 and TRBJ2-3, with TRBD2 identical over 13 bases. This CDR3 is 19 amino acids long. Germline values: CDR1 SGHRS, CDR2 YFSETQ. V shed 1 base and J 2 bases; nucleotides not matched to a gene: 10. CDR3 in DNA: TGCGCCAGCAGCTTGAGCCCGCGGGGACTAGCGGGGTACACAGATACGCAGTATTTT. As protein: CASSLSPRGLAGYTDTQYF.

This clonotype was observed at least ten times. CDR3 bases: TGTGCCAGCTCTGAGGGGGCTTATAGCAATCAGCCCCAGCATTTT. Protein sequence: CASSEGAYSNQPQHF. The chain uses TRBV18 and TRBJ1-5, with 7 bases that match TRBD1. The length of the CDR3 is 15 residues. CDR1 is KGHSH and CDR2 is LQKENI in the germline V gene. The trim removed 6 bases at V and 0 bases at J, leaving 5 bases unmatched.

At least ten counts were recorded for this clonotype. The chain is built from TRBV20-1 and TRBJ1-1, with TRBD1 as a possible D gene (5 bases). The CDR3 length is 13 residues. V was shortened by 5 bases and J by 3 bases, with 13 bases between the two germline ends. Per germline, CDR1 DFQATT and CDR2 SNEGSKA (reference sequence). The CDR3 DNA is TGCAGTGCTGGGGCCCCTGGAGACACTGAAGCTTTCTTT. Protein: CSAGAPGDTEAFF.

This clonotype was seen ten or more times. J is TRBJ2-5 and V is TRBV4-1; weak D call: TRBD2 (7 bases). Trimming removed 0 bases from V and 1 base from J, with 18 bases in between. The germline gives CDR1 MGHRA, CDR2 YSYEKL. The CDR3 extends over 18 amino acids. The DNA of the CDR3 is TGCGCCAGCAGCCAAGATGGGGGGCTTAGGACTAGCCAAGAGACCCAGTACTTC. Translating gives CASSQDGGLRTSQETQYF.

This clonotype has more than one count but fewer than ten. The chain is built from TRBV30 and TRBJ2-6; D is unclear. Germline CDR1 is GTSNPN and CDR2 is SVGIG (reference sequence). The CDR3 sequence is 14 residues long. V gave up 0 bases and J gave up 0 bases, with 3 bases separating them. The DNA for the CDR3 is TGTGCCTGGAGTGTAGGCTCTGGGGCCAACGTCCTGACTTTC. Translated, it gives CAWSVGSGANVLTF.

This clonotype was recorded at least ten times. V gene TRBV5-6 combines with J gene TRBJ2-1, with D uncertain. The germline V gene has CDR1 SGHDT and CDR2 YYEEEE. The CDR3 sequence is 15 residues long. V was pared by 4 bases and J by 0 bases, with 11 bases between. As DNA, the CDR3 is TGTGCCAGCAGCGCCACGTGGGGCTCCTACAATGAGCAGTTCTTC. This codes for CASSATWGSYNEQFF.

This clonotype was seen many times. The CDR3, as DNA: TGTGCCAGCAGCTATTTGGTAACGGTCGCTTTCTTT. Its translation is CASSYLVTVAFF. V is TRBV12-3 or TRBV12-4 and J is TRBJ1-1; no definite D call. Trimming stripped 6 bases from V and 11 bases from J, with 16 bases between. The CDR3 is 12 residues long.

V and J are TRBV5-1 and TRBJ2-1, with D uncertain. CDR1 SGHRS and CDR2 YFSETQ come from the germline V gene. This CDR3 comprises 14 residues. Trimming stripped 3 bases from V and 2 bases from J, with 9 bases between. CDR3 bases: TGCGCCAGCAGCTGGAACGGCCCCTACAATGAGCAGTTCTTC. This gives the protein CASSWNGPYNEQFF. Variable domain in full (rest from reference TRBV5-1 and TRBJ2-1): KAGVTQTPRYLIKTRGQQVTLSCSPISGHRSVSWYQQTPGQGLQFLFEYFSETQRNKGNFPGRFSGRQFSNSRSEMNVSTLELGDSALYLCASSWNGPYNEQFFGPGTRLTVL.

This clonotype showed up many times. V usage is TRBV4-3 and J usage is TRBJ1-1, with TRBD1 as a possible D gene (6 bases). The germline V gene encodes CDR1 LGHNA and CDR2 YSLEER. The germline V and J ends were trimmed by 0 bases and 7 bases, with 12 bases remaining between them. The CDR3 has 14 residues. CDR3 residues: CASSQDWTDSEAFF. DNA for the CDR3: TGCGCCAGCAGCCAAGATTGGACAGACAGTGAAGCTTTCTTT.

This clonotype was picked up many times. The chain combines TRBV5-1 with TRBJ1-2; D possibly corresponds to TRBD1 (6 bases). The germline V gene encodes CDR1 SGHRS and CDR2 YFSETQ. The CDR3 loop spans 15 amino acids. V dropped 1 base and J dropped 5 bases, with 15 bases sitting between them. CDR3 protein: CASSLFAGVKYGYTF. The CDR3 DNA is TGCGCCAGCAGCTTGTTCGCAGGGGTTAAGTATGGCTACACCTTC.

V and J are TRBV6-5 and TRBJ1-2, with 7 bases aligning to TRBD1. Germline V CDR1 and CDR2: MNHEY, SVGAGI. The junction had 13 bases not matched to a gene; V was cut back by 6 bases and J by 3 bases. This CDR3 spans 16 amino acids. DNA of the CDR3: TGTGCCAGCAGCACAAAAGCGACAGGGTCCTACTATGGCTACACCTTC. Encoded protein: CASSTKATGSYYGYTF.

There are many counts of this clonotype. In DNA, the CDR3 is TGTGCCAGCAGCGTAGACCAAGCGGAGGGATCCTATGGCTACACCTTC. It is translated as CASSVDQAEGSYGYTF. J is TRBJ1-2 and V is TRBV9, with D unresolved. CDR1 is SGDLS and CDR2 is YYNGEE in the germline V gene. V dropped 0 bases and J dropped 4 bases, with 16 bases sitting between them. This CDR3 comprises 16 residues.

The chain carries TRBV7-9 and TRBJ2-3; D not resolved. Germline CDR1 reads SEHNR; CDR2 reads FQNEAQ (reference sequence). Trimming took 2 bases from V and 6 from J, leaving 9 bases between them. This CDR3 contains 13 residues. The CDR3 loop is CASSLLWADTQYF. The CDR3 DNA reads TGTGCCAGCAGCTTACTGTGGGCGGATACGCAGTATTTT.

In its sample, this clonotype was seen once. The J gene is TRBJ1-4, the V gene TRBV7-2, with unresolved D. This CDR3 is 17 amino acids long. V shed 5 bases and J shed 0 bases, with 16 bases lying between them. Per the germline V gene, CDR1 is SGHTA and CDR2 is FQGNSA. This CDR3 reads CASSPGGGRATNEKLFF. As DNA, the CDR3 is TGTGCCAGCAGCCCCGGCGGAGGGCGTGCAACTAATGAAAAACTGTTTTTT.

A word on this clonotype: This may come from a read error, since a much larger clone is one base off. V is TRBV5-7 and J is TRBJ2-3; a weak D match, TRBD1 (6 bases). TRBV5-7 is an ORF, with its function uncertain. With 5 bases removed from V and 2 bases from J, the gap between germline ends came to 18 bases. There are 16 residues in the CDR3. This CDR3 reads CASRGGSTGFTDTQYF. The DNA for the CDR3 is TGTGCCAGCAGAGGGGGTTCCACCGGATTCACAGATACGCAGTATTTT.

The V gene is TRBV7-2, the J gene TRBJ2-3, with 14 nucleotides matching TRBD2. The junction had 6 bases not matched to a gene; V was cut back by 4 bases and J by 6 bases. The CDR3 consists of 16 residues. CDR1 SGHTA and CDR2 FQGNSA come from the germline V gene. DNA of the CDR3: TGTGCCAGCAGCTCAAGACTAGCGGGGGGGCTTGATACGCAGTATTTT. This encodes CASSSRLAGGLDTQYF.

This clonotype turned up a few times. The chain employs TRBV19 and TRBJ1-2, with D hard to call. Germline CDR1 and CDR2: LNHDA and SQIVND (reference sequence). The CDR3 sequence is 12 residues long. Deletions cut 1 base from V and 7 bases from J, with 7 bases between. The DNA of the CDR3 is TGTGCCAGTAGTATAGGATTGCGTGGCTACACCTTC. Translation: CASSIGLRGYTF.

This clonotype showed up just a few times. This sequence joins TRBV7-9 and TRBJ2-1; D uncertain. The CDR3 contains 13 residues. V was pared by 6 bases and J by 2 bases, with 8 bases between. Germline V lookup: CDR1 SEHNR, CDR2 FQNEAQ (reference sequence). The CDR3 protein is CASRTVPYNEQFF. Written as DNA, the CDR3 is TGTGCCAGCAGGACTGTCCCCTACAATGAGCAGTTCTTC.

In its sample, this clonotype was seen a few times. This chain joins TRBV5-1 and TRBJ1-1; D is undetermined. Per the germline V gene, CDR1 is SGHRS and CDR2 is YFSETQ. The CDR3 runs 14 residues. V gave up 5 bases and J gave up 1 base, with 12 bases separating them. This CDR3 reads CASSSTGKNTEAFF. CDR3 nucleotides: TGCGCCAGCAGTTCAACCGGGAAGAACACTGAAGCTTTCTTT. Full variable domain (missing parts from reference TRBV5-1 and TRBJ1-1): KAGVTQTPRYLIKTRGQQVTLSCSPISGHRSVSWYQQTPGQGLQFLFEYFSETQRNKGNFPGRFSGRQFSNSRSEMNVSTLELGDSALYLCASSSTGKNTEAFFGQGTRLTVV.

This clonotype was counted ten times or more. This rearrangement joins TRBV4-1 to TRBJ2-7, with TRBD2 identical over 12 bases. CDR3 length: 16 residues. V shed 6 bases, J shed 0 bases, and the junction held 6 bases outside the gene matches. Germline CDR1 is MGHRA and CDR2 is YSYEKL. CDR3 sequence reads: CASRKGLAGGSYEQYF. In DNA, the CDR3 is TGCGCCAGCAGGAAGGGACTAGCGGGTGGCTCCTACGAGCAGTACTTC.

The table lists this clonotype with a few counts. J is TRBJ2-5 and V is TRBV13; TRBD2 matches at 11 bases. The CDR3 contains 13 residues. With 5 bases clipped from V and 8 bases from J, the junction kept 4 bases outside the gene matches. Germline V gene lookup returns CDR1 PRHDT and CDR2 FYEKMQ (reference sequence). CDR3 coding DNA: TGTGCCAGCAGCAACGGACTAGCGGGCACCCAGTACTTC. Translated, it gives CASSNGLAGTQYF.

This chain uses TRBV9 with TRBJ2-3; D possibly corresponds to TRBD1 (5 bases). CDR3 size: 16 residues. Germline CDR1 and CDR2: SGDLS and YYNGEE. Trimming left V 0 bases short and J 8 bases short, with 19 bases between. CDR3 DNA: TGTGCCAGCAGCGTAGCTACCCAGACAGAGAGAGGTACGCAGTATTTT. Its protein product is CASSVATQTERGTQYF.